The sequence of this T cell receptor beta chain was determined in a study of T cell repertoires in cytomegalovirus infection. Study background: Based on public TCR beta signatures, there were indications of CMV infection and of a matching HLA type.

About this clonotype itself: The antigen remains undetermined.

Findings and caveats of the study: HLA-C-restricted CMV clonotypes gave the most frequent clonotype in two of eight donors.

V dropped 2 bases and J dropped 3; count of bases not matched to a gene: 1. This CDR3 region has 15 residues. Germline loops: CDR1 KGHSH, CDR2 LQKENI. TCRdb recomputed calls from the reads with MiXCR, one row per CDR3 protein. This table has tens of thousands of distinct CDR3 sequences, approximately 22% appearing once. Specimen: PBMCs, sequenced either directly or after in vitro stimulation (not recorded which). The chain recombines TRBV18 with TRBJ2-3, with 11 bases matching TRBD2. The clonotype originates from a human donor in good health (CMV status not recorded). Some clones in this sample may be carry-over from other donors' samples. The CDR3 sequence: CASSPTSGSTDTQYF. CDR3 DNA: TGTGCCAGCTCACCAACTAGCGGGAGTACAGATACGCAGTATTTT. The whole variable domain, remainder taken from reference TRBV18 and TRBJ2-3, is NAGVMQNPRHLVRRRGQEARLRCSPMKGHSHVYWYRQLPEEGLKFMVYLQKENIIDESGMPKERFSAEFPKEGPSILRIQQVVRGDSAAYFCASSPTSGSTDTQYFGPGTRLTVL.